This passage covers 17 T cell receptor beta chains from one sample sequenced in a study of T cells after posttransplantation cyclophosphamide. Treatment was busulfan-fludarabine conditioning, a marrow graft, and cyclophosphamide on days +3 and +4. Only in-frame clones appear in the TCRdb table, and some are missing; sequencing was by immunoSEQ multiplex PCR. In the table there are roughly 9,800 clones, roughly 85% of which are singletons. This specimen consisted of PBMCs, obtained 1,700 to 2,000 days after a stem cell transplant with posttransplant cyclophosphamide. The receptor set was obtained from a female patient aged 40-50 years who received an allogeneic stem cell transplant from a related donor, was CMV-positive, and had no GVHD. Some T cells may be supplied by the graft donor.

The rearrangement uses TRBV7-3 and TRBJ2-5; TRBD2 matches at 8 bases. CDR1 is SGHTA, CDR2 FQGTGA, per germline. V lost 2 bases, J lost 4 bases, and 12 bases stayed unmatched. This CDR3 has 17 amino acids. CDR3 sequence: CASSLAVNAGGGETQYF. CDR3 in DNA: TGTGCCAGCAGCTTAGCGGTGAACGCGGGGGGAGGAGAGACCCAGTACTTC.

This chain links TRBV10-2 with TRBJ2-5; D ambiguous. This CDR3 is built from 12 residues. V was pared by 2 bases and J by 5 bases, with 6 bases between. The germline V gene has CDR1 WSHSY and CDR2 SAAADI. CDR3 protein: CASSEISETQYF. The DNA of the CDR3 is TGCGCCAGCAGTGAGATCTCGGAGACCCAGTACTTC.

The chain joins TRBV5-8 to TRBJ2-5; 13 positions agree with TRBD2. In germline, CDR1 is SGHTS, CDR2 YDEGEE. V trimming: 4 bases; J trimming: 0 bases; junction bases outside the gene matches: 6. The CDR3 spans 17 residues. CDR3 in DNA: TGTGCCAGCAGCCGCGGGACTAGCGGGGCCTACCAAGAGACCCAGTACTTC. It yields the protein CASSRGTSGAYQETQYF.

V usage is TRBV7-2 and J usage is TRBJ2-3; maybe TRBD1 (6 bases). Trimming removed 1 base from V and 1 base from J, with 15 bases in between. The germline V gene encodes CDR1 SGHTA and CDR2 FQGNSA. CDR3 length equals 17 residues. The CDR3, as DNA: TGTGCCAGCAGCTTAGTCGTAAAGGCAGGGGGCACAGATACGCAGTATTTT. Amino acids: CASSLVVKAGGTDTQYF.

This chain uses TRBV28 with TRBJ2-1, with D perhaps matching TRBD2 (6 bases). Trimming removed 5 bases from V and 3 bases from J, with 14 bases in between. CDR3 length: 15 amino acids. Looked up from germline, CDR1 is MDHEN and CDR2 is SYDVKM. The CDR3 loop is CASSPPGGVYNEQFF. CDR3 DNA sequence: TGTGCCAGCAGTCCCCCTGGCGGGGTCTACAATGAGCAGTTCTTC.

The genes are TRBV4-2 and TRBJ2-6, with 7 bases matching TRBD2. The ends lost 1 base at V and 0 bases at J; junction bases unmatched: 6. The V gene's germline CDR1 is LGHNA and CDR2 YNFKEQ. The CDR3 covers 18 residues. CDR3 amino acids: CASSQVGGDLSGANVLTF. In DNA, the CDR3 is TGTGCCAGCAGCCAAGTGGGGGGGGACCTCTCTGGGGCCAACGTCCTGACTTTC.

The chain uses TRBV4-1 and TRBJ1-2, with D unclear. Germline V gene data show CDR1 as MGHRA and CDR2 as YSYEKL. CDR3 length: 17 amino acids. With 3 bases removed from V and 0 bases from J, the gap between germline ends came to 17 bases. Here the CDR3 reads CASSQLGVTSANYGYTF. DNA of the CDR3: TGCGCCAGCAGCCAGTTAGGTGTGACTTCAGCTAACTATGGCTACACCTTC.

CDR3 sequence: CAIDNSYYGYTF. The CDR3 region has the DNA TGTGCCATAGACAACTCCTACTATGGCTACACCTTC. The V and J genes are TRBV6-1 and TRBJ1-2; D gene ambiguous. Deletions cut 10 bases from V and 3 bases from J, with 12 bases between. The CDR3 extends over 12 amino acids. Germline CDR1 and CDR2: MNHNS and SASEGT.

V is TRBV19 and J is TRBJ1-1, with D possibly matching TRBD1 (6 bases). Germline V lookup: CDR1 LNHDA, CDR2 SQIVND (reference sequence). CDR3 length: 15 amino acids. The germline V and J ends were trimmed by 3 bases and 4 bases, with 15 bases remaining between them. Written as DNA, the CDR3 is TGTGCCAGTAGTATTTCTCCCCCAGGGGCCACTGAAGCTTTCTTT. Its translation is CASSISPPGATEAFF.

The V and J genes are TRBV5-1 and TRBJ2-5, with D possibly matching TRBD2 (5 bases). CDR1 SGHRS and CDR2 YFSETQ come from the germline V gene. V was clipped by 1 base and J by 1 base, with 8 bases between them. CDR3 size: 14 residues. In DNA, the CDR3 is TGCGCCAGCAGCTTGACAGCGGCCCAAGAGACCCAGTACTTC. Translating it yields CASSLTAAQETQYF.

The rearrangement uses TRBV7-9 and TRBJ1-4; unclear D gene. CDR3 size: 15 residues. V lost 1 base and J 0 bases, leaving 6 bases between the germline ends. From germline, CDR1 is SEHNR and CDR2 FQNEAQ (reference sequence). CDR3 coding DNA: TGTGCCAGCAGCTTAGAACGGGCAACTAATGAAAAACTGTTTTTT. Protein: CASSLERATNEKLFF.

The chain's CDR3 is CASRPSGTGAGELFF. CDR3 bases: TGTGCCAGCAGACCATCCGGGACAGGGGCCGGGGAGCTGTTTTTT. V and J are TRBV4-2 and TRBJ2-2; TRBD1 matches at 10 bases. The germline CDR1 and CDR2 sequences are LGHNA and YNFKEQ. This CDR3 has 15 amino acids. V trimming: 6 bases; J trimming: 6 bases; junction bases outside the gene matches: 7.

V gene TRBV5-1 combines with J gene TRBJ2-3; 16 bases fit TRBD2. In germline, CDR1 is SGHRS, CDR2 YFSETQ. This CDR3 contains 18 residues. With 2 bases clipped from V and 2 bases from J, the junction kept 5 bases outside the gene matches. CDR3 in DNA: TGCGCCAGCAGCTTCTTCGGGACTAGCGGGGGGGCCACAGATACGCAGTATTTT. Its protein is CASSFFGTSGGATDTQYF.

CDR3 in DNA: TGTGCCAGTAGTATAGGGGCCAGCTCTGGAAACACCATATATTTT. It yields the protein CASSIGASSGNTIYF. The V gene is TRBV19, the J gene TRBJ1-3; D ambiguous. V lost 1 base, J lost 0 bases, and 7 bases lay in between. The CDR3 is 15 amino acids. Germline values: CDR1 LNHDA, CDR2 SQIVND (reference sequence).

On this clone itself: Distinct nucleotide sequences in the sample also encode this CDR3. The chain has TRBV11-3 and TRBJ2-3; 7 nucleotides align to TRBD1. This CDR3 comprises 15 residues. The germline gives CDR1 SGHNT, CDR2 YENEEA. With V trimmed by 5 bases and J by 3 bases, 8 bases remained unmatched. The CDR3 protein is CASSPRQGATDTQYF. In DNA, the CDR3 is TGTGCCAGCAGCCCAAGACAGGGTGCTACAGATACGCAGTATTTT.

In this sample, this clone turned up once. The rearrangement links TRBV29-1 to TRBJ2-3; the match to TRBD1 covers 10 bases. CDR3 size: 14 residues. Losses at the gene ends were 6 bases for V and 3 bases for J; bases not matched to a gene: 6. In germline, CDR1 is SQVTM, CDR2 ANQGSEA. In DNA form, the CDR3 reads TGCAGCGTAGCGGGGACAGGGGTGACAGATACGCAGTATTTT. Its translation: CSVAGTGVTDTQYF.

The chain employs TRBV4-1 and TRBJ2-1; a weak D match, TRBD1 (5 bases). V lost 5 bases, J lost 7 bases, and 15 bases lay in between. The CDR3 sequence is 14 residues long. Germline CDR1 and CDR2: MGHRA and YSYEKL. The CDR3 DNA sequence: TGCGCCAGCAGCGGGGCGGTAGTAGGGAATGAGCAGTTCTTC. Its translation: CASSGAVVGNEQFF.